The clone carrying this T cell receptor beta chain has only one observation. Its specificity is unknown. The gene names given are mouse names. With the read ending 1 residue before the CDR3 end, the germline J gene is used to fill in that end. The data were taken from a study of tissue T cells after allogeneic stem cell transplantation. Whole-study findings and limits: Blood and spleen captured only part of the tissue TCR repertoire.

This CDR3 comprises 15 residues. Germline V CDR1 and CDR2: NNHNN, SYGAGS (reference sequence). Deletions cut 0 bases from V and 0 bases from J, with 7 bases between. Time point here: mouse harvest day 7 after allogeneic transplant. Each mouse received 10^7 T-cell-depleted marrow cells plus 10^6 splenic CD5+ T cells by tail vein. Sequencing was performed with immunoSEQ multiplex PCR; in TCRdb, only in-frame clones are kept and a portion is missing. The table records 7,500 to 9,000 clones, approximately 46% of them present only once. The sample was skin. The TCR sequence derives from a female BALB/c mouse given C57BL/6 T cells with graft-versus-host disease after an allogeneic hematopoietic cell transplant. The rearrangement links TRBV13-2 to TRBJ1-3; D gene unclear. The covered CDR3 bases are TGTGCCAGCGGTGATGCTTGGGTTTCTGGAAATACGCTCTAT. Its protein is CASGDAWVSGNTLY. The full CDR3 is CASGDAWVSGNTLYF.